These 11 T cell receptor delta chains originate from one sample sequenced in a study of gamma-delta T cells after stem cell transplantation. TCRdb re-processed the RT-PCR reads via CATT. Seen here are approximately 6,500 delta-chain clones, around a quarter observed once, and the top ten hold 15% to 20%. Sequencing was carried out using gamma-delta T cells. These receptors were taken from a human donor. It is not recorded whose cells these are; they may come from a transplant donor.

This clone is medium-sized in the sample. The chain is built from TRDV2 and TRDJ2; D may be TRDD3 (6 bases). The ends were cut back, 0 bases at V and 0 bases at J, with 13 bases in the middle. This CDR3 is built from 17 residues. In germline, CDR1 is GEAIGNYY, CDR2 EKD. The CDR3 reads CACDTVGGPALTAQLFF. The CDR3 nucleotides read TGTGCCTGTGACACCGTGGGGGGCCCAGCTTTGACAGCACAACTCTTCTTT.

As concerns this clone: Other DNA sequences of this sample code for an identical CDR3. The chain uses TRDV1 and TRDJ1; TRDD3 agrees at 8 bases. Trimming took 2 bases from V and 7 from J; bases not matched to a gene: 27. The CDR3 extends over 21 amino acids. Germline loops: CDR1 TSWWSYY, CDR2 QGS. The CDR3 loop reads CALGEILPFRTGGYVESKLIF. The DNA for the CDR3 is TGTGCTCTTGGGGAAATCCTACCGTTTCGGACTGGGGGGTACGTGGAGAGTAAACTCATCTTT.

On this clone itself: A much larger clone lies a single base off, so this may be a read error. J is TRDJ2 and V is TRDV2; 8 nucleotides align to TRDD3. Germline CDR1 and CDR2: GEAIGNYY and EKD. The CDR3 consists of 25 residues. The V segment lost 3 bases and the J segment 0 bases; nucleotides outside the gene matches: 32. The CDR3 DNA reads TGTGCCTGTGACCCAATTGGGTACCCTACCGTCCTTGTACTGGGGGTCCCCGCTTTGACAGCACAACTCTTCTTT. This sequence encodes CACDPIGYPTVLVLGVPALTAQLFF.

On this clone: A read error may explain this, as a much larger clone is one base away. The chain uses TRDV2 and TRDJ1, with 12 bases aligning to TRDD3. This CDR3 region has 22 residues. Germline-derived CDR1 and CDR2 are GEAIGNYY and EKD. This CDR3 is CACDTIWGIRETPPHRDDKPIF. DNA for the CDR3: TGTGCCTGTGACACGATCTGGGGGATACGCGAAACCCCACCCCACCGTGACGATAAACCCATCTTT.

This clone rates as medium-sized. The rearrangement links TRDV2 to TRDJ1; no clear D gene. V lost 0 bases to trimming and J lost 8 bases, with 21 bases between them. This CDR3 region has 16 residues. Looked up from germline, CDR1 is GEAIGNYY and CDR2 is EKD. The CDR3 region is CACDTVFTGVRKKLIF. CDR3 sequence (DNA): TGTGCCTGTGACACCGTTTTCACCGGGGTAAGAAAAAAACTCATCTTT.

The rearrangement links TRDV1 to TRDJ1, with 9 bases that match TRDD3. The CDR3 totals 23 residues. Germline V CDR1 and CDR2: TSWWSYY, QGS. V lost 2 bases, J lost 1 base, and 26 bases stayed unmatched. In DNA, the CDR3 is TGTGCTCTTGGGGAAGAGCTTCCTCTCTTAAGGGGGGGATACCCCCTCTCCACCGATAAACTCATCTTT. Translated, it gives CALGEELPLLRGGYPLSTDKLIF.

This clone showed up just once. This probably arose from a read error, given a far larger clone one base away. The chain is built from TRDV2 and TRDJ1; 8 bases match TRDD3. Trimming cost V 3 bases and J 3 bases; bases outside gene matches: 11. The CDR3 is 16 amino acids. Germline CDR1 is GEAIGNYY and CDR2 is EKD. In DNA, the CDR3 is TGTGCCTGTGACCAGATGGAGGGGATACATCCCGATAAACTCATCTTT. Translating gives CACDQMEGIHPDKLIF.

The gene calls are TRDV1 and TRDJ1, with 11 bases fitting TRDD3. The CDR3 runs to 24 residues. The germline V gene encodes CDR1 TSWWSYY and CDR2 QGS. The J segment lost 2 bases and the V segment lost 2 bases, leaving 28 bases of the junction unmatched. In DNA, the CDR3 is TGTGCTCTTGGGGAATATAGAGTTGCGGCCTTCCCTCGTACTGGGGGATATCGGACCGATAAACTCATCTTT. This gives the protein CALGEYRVAAFPRTGGYRTDKLIF.

The chain links TRDV2 to TRDJ1, with 7 nucleotides matching TRDD3. From germline, CDR1 is GEAIGNYY and CDR2 EKD. The CDR3 consists of 17 residues. Trimming removed 3 bases from V and 2 bases from J; junction bases left unmatched: 14. CDR3 sequence reads: CACDPLGDMIGTDKLIF. In nucleotides, the CDR3 is TGTGCCTGTGACCCCCTAGGGGATATGATCGGTACCGATAAACTCATCTTT.

Points on this clone: This is likely an artifact of a read error, given a far larger clone one base away. The rearrangement uses TRDV2 and TRDJ1, with 13 bases that match TRDD3. V trimming: 2 bases; J trimming: 2 bases; junction bases outside the gene matches: 22. This CDR3 has 22 residues. The germline CDR1 and CDR2 sequences are GEAIGNYY and EKD. The CDR3 region has the DNA TGTGCCTGTGACATCCAGTACTGGGGGATACGGGATGACCAAGCCAGAACCGATAAACTCATCTTT. It codes for CACDIQYWGIRDDQARTDKLIF.

In nucleotides, the CDR3 is TGTGCCTCGCTCTCCGGGAATGGGATTATTTGCGATAAACTCATCTTT. Amino acid sequence: CASLSGNGIICDKLIF. V and J are TRDV3 and TRDJ1; weak D call: TRDD3 (5 bases). This CDR3 is 16 amino acids long. The ends were cut back, 4 bases at V and 4 bases at J, with 25 bases in the middle. CDR1 TVYSNPD and CDR2 GDNSRS come from the germline V gene (reference sequence).